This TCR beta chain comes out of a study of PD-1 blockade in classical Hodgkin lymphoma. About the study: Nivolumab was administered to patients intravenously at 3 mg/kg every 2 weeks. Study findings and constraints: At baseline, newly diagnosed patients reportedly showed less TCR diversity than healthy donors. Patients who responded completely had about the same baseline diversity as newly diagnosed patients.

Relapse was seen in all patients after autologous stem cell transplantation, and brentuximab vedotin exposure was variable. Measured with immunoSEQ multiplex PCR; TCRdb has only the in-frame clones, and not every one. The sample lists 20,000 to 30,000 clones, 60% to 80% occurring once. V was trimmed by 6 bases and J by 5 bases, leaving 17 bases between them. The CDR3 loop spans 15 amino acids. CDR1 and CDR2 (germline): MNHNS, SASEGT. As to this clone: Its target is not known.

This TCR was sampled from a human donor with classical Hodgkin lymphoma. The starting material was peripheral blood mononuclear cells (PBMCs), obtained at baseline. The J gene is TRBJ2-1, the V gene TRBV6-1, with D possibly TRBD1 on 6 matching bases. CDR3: CASSNRGTRDNEQFF. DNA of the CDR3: TGTGCCAGCAGCAATAGGGGGACAAGAGACAATGAGCAGTTCTTC.